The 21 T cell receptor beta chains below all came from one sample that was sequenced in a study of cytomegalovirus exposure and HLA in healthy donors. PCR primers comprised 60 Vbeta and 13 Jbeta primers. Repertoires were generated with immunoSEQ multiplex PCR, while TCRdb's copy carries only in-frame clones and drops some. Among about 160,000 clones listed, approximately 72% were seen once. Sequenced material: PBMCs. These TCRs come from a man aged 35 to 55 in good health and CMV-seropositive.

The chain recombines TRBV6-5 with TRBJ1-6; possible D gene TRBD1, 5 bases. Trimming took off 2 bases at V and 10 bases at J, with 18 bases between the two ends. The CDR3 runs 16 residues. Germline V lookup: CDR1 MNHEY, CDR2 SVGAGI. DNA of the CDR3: TGTGCCAGCAGTTACCTCCCGCAGGGTGAGAGATCACCCCTCCACTTT. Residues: CASSYLPQGERSPLHF.

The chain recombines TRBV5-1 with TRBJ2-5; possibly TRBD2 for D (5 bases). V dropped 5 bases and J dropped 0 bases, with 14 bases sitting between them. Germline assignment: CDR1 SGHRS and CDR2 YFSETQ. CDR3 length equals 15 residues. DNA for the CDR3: TGCGCCAGCAGGGAGGCGGCCACATACCAAGAGACCCAGTACTTC. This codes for CASREAATYQETQYF.

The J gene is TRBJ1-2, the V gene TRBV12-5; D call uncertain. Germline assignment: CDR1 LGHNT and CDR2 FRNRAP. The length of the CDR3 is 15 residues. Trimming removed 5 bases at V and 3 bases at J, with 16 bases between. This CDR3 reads CASGPREGVDYGYTF. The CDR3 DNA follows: TGTGCTAGTGGTCCTCGGGAGGGAGTGGACTATGGCTACACCTTC.

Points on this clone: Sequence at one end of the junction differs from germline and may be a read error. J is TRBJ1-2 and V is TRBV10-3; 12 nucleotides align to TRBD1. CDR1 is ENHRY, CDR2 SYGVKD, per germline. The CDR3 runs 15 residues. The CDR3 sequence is CAISPGTGGSYDYTF. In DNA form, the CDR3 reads TGTGCCATCAGTCCCGGGACAGGGGGCAGCTATGACTACACCTTC.

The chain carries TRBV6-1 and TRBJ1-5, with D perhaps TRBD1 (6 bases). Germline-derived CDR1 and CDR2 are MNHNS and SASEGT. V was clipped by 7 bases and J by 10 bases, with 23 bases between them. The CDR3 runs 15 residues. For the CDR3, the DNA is TGTGCCAGCACCGAGACGCAGGGGCCGGGGGGACCCCAGCATTTT. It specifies CASTETQGPGGPQHF.

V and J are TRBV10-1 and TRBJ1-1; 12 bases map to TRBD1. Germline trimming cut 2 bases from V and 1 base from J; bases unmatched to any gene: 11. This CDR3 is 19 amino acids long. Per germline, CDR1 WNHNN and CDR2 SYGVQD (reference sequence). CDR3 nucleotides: TGCGCCAGCAGTGAGAGCCAACCGGGACAGGGGGCCTCGAACACTGAAGCTTTCTTT. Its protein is CASSESQPGQGASNTEAFF.

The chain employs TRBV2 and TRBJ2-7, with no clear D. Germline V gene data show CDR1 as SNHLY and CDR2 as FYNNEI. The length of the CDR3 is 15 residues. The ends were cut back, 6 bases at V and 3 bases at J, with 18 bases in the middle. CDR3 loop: CASRENSGLIYEQYF. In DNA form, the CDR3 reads TGTGCCAGCAGGGAAAACTCTGGTCTTATCTACGAGCAGTACTTC.

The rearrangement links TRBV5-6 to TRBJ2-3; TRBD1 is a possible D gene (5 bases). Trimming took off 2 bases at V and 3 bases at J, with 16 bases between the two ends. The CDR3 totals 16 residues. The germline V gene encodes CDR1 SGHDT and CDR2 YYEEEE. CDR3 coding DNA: TGTGCCAGCAGCTTATGGACAAACACTGGGACAGATACGCAGTATTTT. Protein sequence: CASSLWTNTGTDTQYF.

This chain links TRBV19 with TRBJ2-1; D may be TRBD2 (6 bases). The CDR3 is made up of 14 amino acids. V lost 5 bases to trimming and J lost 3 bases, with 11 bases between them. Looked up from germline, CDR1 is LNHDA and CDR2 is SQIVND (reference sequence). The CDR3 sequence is CASSWGTDYNEQFF. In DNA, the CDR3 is TGTGCCAGTAGTTGGGGGACTGACTACAATGAGCAGTTCTTC.

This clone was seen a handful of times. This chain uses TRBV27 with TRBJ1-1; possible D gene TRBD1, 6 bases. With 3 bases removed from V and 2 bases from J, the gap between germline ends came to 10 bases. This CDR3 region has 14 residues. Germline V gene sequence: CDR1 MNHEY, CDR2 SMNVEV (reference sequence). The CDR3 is CASSFRTANTEAFF. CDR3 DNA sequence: TGTGCCAGCAGTTTCAGGACAGCCAACACTGAAGCTTTCTTT.

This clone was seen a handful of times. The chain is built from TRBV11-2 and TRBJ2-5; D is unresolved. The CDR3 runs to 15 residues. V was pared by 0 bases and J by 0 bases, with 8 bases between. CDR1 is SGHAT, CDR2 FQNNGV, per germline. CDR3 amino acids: CASSLDAAHQETQYF. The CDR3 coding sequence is TGTGCCAGCAGCTTAGATGCAGCGCACCAAGAGACCCAGTACTTC.

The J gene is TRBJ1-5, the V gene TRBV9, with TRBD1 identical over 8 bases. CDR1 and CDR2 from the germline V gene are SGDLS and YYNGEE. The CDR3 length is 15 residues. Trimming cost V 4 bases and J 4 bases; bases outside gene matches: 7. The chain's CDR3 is CASSPGRGPNQPQHF. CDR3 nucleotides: TGTGCCAGCAGCCCGGGCAGGGGGCCAAATCAGCCCCAGCATTTT.

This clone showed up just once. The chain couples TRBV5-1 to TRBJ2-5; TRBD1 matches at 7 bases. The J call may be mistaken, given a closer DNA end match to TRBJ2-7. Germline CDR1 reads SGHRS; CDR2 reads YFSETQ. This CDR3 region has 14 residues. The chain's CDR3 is CASSQRTGHYEQYF. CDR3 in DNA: TGCGCCAGCAGCCAGCGGACAGGTCACTACGAGCAGTACTTC.

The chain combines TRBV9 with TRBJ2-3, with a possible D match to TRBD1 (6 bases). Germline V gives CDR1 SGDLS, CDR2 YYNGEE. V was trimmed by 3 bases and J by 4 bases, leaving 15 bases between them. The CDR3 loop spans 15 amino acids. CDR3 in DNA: TGTGCCAGCAGCGAGGGGGTACAGGGAGCAGATACGCAGTATTTT. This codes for CASSEGVQGADTQYF.

The DNA for the CDR3 is TGTGCCAGCAGCCAAGCGGGGTATGAGCAGTTCTTC. As protein: CASSQAGYEQFF. V and J are TRBV11-3 and TRBJ2-1; 7 bases are shared with TRBD2. The length of the CDR3 is 12 residues. J was trimmed by 8 bases and V by 5 bases; bases with no gene match: 3. Per the germline V gene, CDR1 is SGHNT and CDR2 is YENEEA.

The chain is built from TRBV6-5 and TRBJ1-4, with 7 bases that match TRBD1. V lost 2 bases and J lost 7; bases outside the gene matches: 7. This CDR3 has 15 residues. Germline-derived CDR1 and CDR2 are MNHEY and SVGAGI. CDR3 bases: TGTGCCAGCAGTTACAGACAGGGAGGTAGTGAAAAACTGTTTTTT. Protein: CASSYRQGGSEKLFF.

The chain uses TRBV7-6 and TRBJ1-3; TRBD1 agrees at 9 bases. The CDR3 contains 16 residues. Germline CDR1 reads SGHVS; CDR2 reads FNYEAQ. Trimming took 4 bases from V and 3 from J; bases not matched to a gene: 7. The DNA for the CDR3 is TGTGCCAGCAGCTCGAGGACAGGGGTTGGTGGAAACACCATATATTTT. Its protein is CASSSRTGVGGNTIYF.

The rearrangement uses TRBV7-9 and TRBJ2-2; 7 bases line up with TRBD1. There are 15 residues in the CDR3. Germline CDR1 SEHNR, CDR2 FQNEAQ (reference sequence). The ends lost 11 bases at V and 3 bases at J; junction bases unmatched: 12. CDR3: CASGRTGVDTGELFF. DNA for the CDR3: TGTGCCTCTGGCCGTACAGGGGTGGACACCGGGGAGCTGTTTTTT.

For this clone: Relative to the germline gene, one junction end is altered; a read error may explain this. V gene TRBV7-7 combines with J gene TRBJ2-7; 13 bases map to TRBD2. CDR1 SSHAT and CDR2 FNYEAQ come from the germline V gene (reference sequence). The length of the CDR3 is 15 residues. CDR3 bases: TGTGCTAGCAGCCGGGGGACTAGCGGGGCCTACGAGCAGTACTTC. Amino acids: CASSRGTSGAYEQYF.

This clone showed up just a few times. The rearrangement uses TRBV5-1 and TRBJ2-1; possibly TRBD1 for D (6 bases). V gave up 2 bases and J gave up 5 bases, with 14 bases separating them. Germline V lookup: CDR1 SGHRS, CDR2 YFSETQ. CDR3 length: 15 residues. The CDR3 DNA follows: TGCGCCAGCAGCTTTCCCATCGGGGACAACAATGAGCAGTTCTTC. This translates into CASSFPIGDNNEQFF. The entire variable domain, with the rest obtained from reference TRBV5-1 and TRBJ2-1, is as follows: KAGVTQTPRYLIKTRGQQVTLSCSPISGHRSVSWYQQTPGQGLQFLFEYFSETQRNKGNFPGRFSGRQFSNSRSEMNVSTLELGDSALYLCASSFPIGDNNEQFFGPGTRLTVL.

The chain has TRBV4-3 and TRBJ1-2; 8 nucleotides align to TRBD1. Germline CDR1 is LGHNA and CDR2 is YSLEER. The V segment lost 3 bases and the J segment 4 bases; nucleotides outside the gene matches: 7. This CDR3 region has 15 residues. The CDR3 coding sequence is TGCGCCAGCAGCCACGCGGACAGGGCAAGCTATGGCTACACCTTC. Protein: CASSHADRASYGYTF.